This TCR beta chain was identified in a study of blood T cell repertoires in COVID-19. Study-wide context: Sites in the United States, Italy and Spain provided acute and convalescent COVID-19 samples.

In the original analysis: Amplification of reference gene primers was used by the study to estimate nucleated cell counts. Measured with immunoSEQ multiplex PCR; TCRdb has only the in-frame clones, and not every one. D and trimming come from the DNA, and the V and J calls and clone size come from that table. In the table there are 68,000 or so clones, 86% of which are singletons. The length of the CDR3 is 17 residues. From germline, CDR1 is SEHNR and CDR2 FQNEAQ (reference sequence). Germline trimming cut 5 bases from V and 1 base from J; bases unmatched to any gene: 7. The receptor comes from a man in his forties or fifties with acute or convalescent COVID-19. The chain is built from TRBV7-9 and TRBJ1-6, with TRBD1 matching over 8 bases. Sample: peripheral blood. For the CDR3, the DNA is TGTGCCAGCAGCCCACTCACAGGGGGATCCTATAATTCACCCCTCCACTTT. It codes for CASSPLTGGSYNSPLHF.